Below are 26 T cell receptor beta chains sequenced from a single sample in a study of T cell clusters in autoimmune cytopenias. One tube held mixed TRB-A and TRB-B primer pools for touch-down PCR. From its re-call of the multiplex PCR reads, TCRdb lists each CDR3 protein once, without DNA. The sample shows around 5,500 distinct CDR3 sequences, and 7% sits with its ten largest clones. Approximately 40,000 genome equivalents of blood DNA were amplified for TRB. The same sample was also used in a study of T cell repertoires in aging, cancer and after chemotherapy.

The material sequenced was peripheral blood. The receptors stem from a human donor in good health.

Frequency places this clonotype as medium-sized (0.01 to 0.1%). The chain joins TRBV6-1 to TRBJ1-1. The CDR3 loop spans 11 amino acids. Germline values: CDR1 MNHNS, CDR2 SASEGT. The CDR3 sequence: CASRGGTEAFF.

J is TRBJ2-6 and V is TRBV5-6; absent DNA, TCRdb's TRBD1 call cannot be checked. Germline CDR1 SGHDT, CDR2 YYEEEE. The CDR3 sequence is 15 residues long. CDR3 sequence reads: CATGTGGAGANVLTF. Variable domain in full (rest from reference TRBV5-6 and TRBJ2-6): DAGVTQSPTHLIKTRGQQVTLRCSPKSGHDTVSWYQQALGQGPQFIFQYYEEEERQRGNFPDRFSGHQFPNYSSELNVNALLLGDSALYLCATGTGGAGANVLTFGAGSRLTVL.

The J gene is TRBJ2-3, the V gene TRBV7-9; the TRBD2 assignment by TCRdb is unverifiable without DNA. Germline loops: CDR1 SEHNR, CDR2 FQNEAQ (reference sequence). The CDR3 totals 19 residues. This chain's CDR3 is CASSPRGSGATGNTDTQYF.

The V call is TRBV6-2 or TRBV6-3, the J call TRBJ1-1; absent DNA, TCRdb's TRBD1 call cannot be checked. The CDR3 has 17 residues. CDR1 and CDR2 (germline): MNHEY, SVGEGT. CDR3: CASSYSSGQGVNWEAFF.

This clonotype counts as medium-sized by frequency. This chain's CDR3 is CASSFKGANEQYF. V usage is TRBV5-4 and J usage is TRBJ2-7; lacking DNA, the TRBD1 call made by TCRdb goes unchecked. This CDR3 spans 13 amino acids. CDR1 SGHNT and CDR2 YYREEE come from the germline V gene (reference sequence). The entire variable domain, with the rest obtained from reference TRBV5-4 and TRBJ2-7, is as follows: ETGVTQSPTHLIKTRGQQVTLRCSSQSGHNTVSWYQQALGQGPQFIFQYYREEENGRGNFPPRFSGLQFPNYSSELNVNALELDDSALYLCASSFKGANEQYFGPGTRLTVT.

This clonotype is classed as medium-sized by frequency. The V gene is TRBV5-5, the J gene TRBJ1-2. CDR3 size: 13 residues. In germline, CDR1 is SGHKS, CDR2 YYEKEE (reference sequence). CDR3 protein: CASSSVDNYGYTF.

By frequency, this clonotype registers medium-sized (0.01 to 0.1%). V is TRBV5-6 and J is TRBJ2-7; TCRdb designates TRBD2, a call that cannot be tested without DNA. This CDR3 spans 13 amino acids. The germline gives CDR1 SGHDT, CDR2 YYEEEE. The CDR3 loop is CASALAGGRKQYF.

This clonotype registers medium-sized by frequency. The V and J genes are TRBV6-5 and TRBJ1-2. Germline V gene sequence: CDR1 MNHEY, CDR2 SVGAGI. The CDR3 contains 13 residues. CDR3 amino acids: CASRTGMDYGYTF.

Its frequency marks this clonotype as medium-sized. The chain combines TRBV27 with TRBJ2-2; TCRdb's D call of TRBD1 is untestable without DNA. Germline CDR1 is MNHEY and CDR2 is SMNVEV (reference sequence). This CDR3 has 18 amino acids. CDR3 sequence: CASSSPRTGVVRTGELFF.

Frequency places this clonotype as medium-sized (0.01 to 0.1%). The chain couples TRBV6-1 to TRBJ1-1; TCRdb gives TRBD1 as the D gene, but with no DNA this cannot be confirmed. The CDR3 is 13 residues long. CDR1 MNHNS and CDR2 SASEGT come from the germline V gene. The CDR3 sequence is CASSGEGGQRAFF.

Its frequency marks this clonotype as medium-sized (0.01 to 0.1%). The V gene is TRBV27, the J gene TRBJ2-7; TCRdb picks TRBD2, but there is no DNA to check that call. CDR3 length: 14 residues. CDR1 is MNHEY and CDR2 is SMNVEV in the germline V gene (reference sequence). CDR3 protein: CASGLGGGAYEQYF.

The chain employs TRBV6-2 or TRBV6-3 and TRBJ2-1; TCRdb outputs TRBD2, but without DNA this stays unchecked. Germline lookup yields CDR1 MNHEY and CDR2 SVGEGT. CDR3 length: 13 amino acids. CDR3 region: CASSEGGGTVQFF.

J is TRBJ1-2 and V is TRBV4-3; the TRBD1 assignment by TCRdb is unverifiable without DNA. The CDR3 has 15 residues. Per the germline V gene, CDR1 is LGHNA and CDR2 is YSLEER. The CDR3 loop reads CASSPVRGGSYGYTF.

By frequency, this clonotype is medium-sized. The chain is built from TRBV19 and TRBJ2-2; TCRdb indicates TRBD1, and absent DNA this call remains unverified. From germline, CDR1 is LNHDA and CDR2 SQIVND (reference sequence). The CDR3 is made up of 16 amino acids. This CDR3 is CASRSRGGGYTGELFF.

The rearrangement joins TRBV5-6 to TRBJ1-2; TCRdb reports TRBD1, a call that lacks DNA to check it against. Looked up from germline, CDR1 is SGHDT and CDR2 is YYEEEE. This CDR3 comprises 16 residues. The CDR3 reads CASSFLRGSTNYGYTF.

In terms of frequency, this clonotype is medium-sized. This rearrangement joins TRBV11-1 to TRBJ1-4; TCRdb's D gene call, TRBD1, goes unchecked for lack of DNA. The germline gives CDR1 SGHAT, CDR2 FQDESV (reference sequence). The CDR3 covers 16 residues. The CDR3 is CASSLRTGATNEKLFF.

Judged by frequency, this clonotype is medium-sized. The CDR3 spells CASTQRGGGNQPQHF. This chain joins TRBV19 and TRBJ1-5; TCRdb gives TRBD1 as the D gene, but with no DNA this cannot be confirmed. The germline V gene encodes CDR1 LNHDA and CDR2 SQIVND (reference sequence). This CDR3 is 15 amino acids long.

The chain is built from TRBV28 and TRBJ2-5. Germline-derived CDR1 and CDR2 are MDHEN and SYDVKM. The CDR3 is 13 amino acids. CDR3 in amino acids: CASSLYMWETQYF. Based on the CDR3 plus reference TRBV28 and TRBJ2-5, the full variable domain is DVKVTQSSRYLVKRTGEKVFLECVQDMDHENMFWYRQDPGLGLRLIYFSYDVKMKEKGDIPEGYSVSREKKERFSLILESASTNQTSMYLCASSLYMWETQYFGPGTRLLVL.

The rearrangement joins TRBV5-4 to TRBJ1-2; TCRdb lists TRBD1, though no DNA is available to test this call. The CDR3 runs to 15 residues. CDR1 is SGHNT, CDR2 YYREEE, per germline (reference sequence). CDR3 region: CASGYRGQANYGYTF.

According to its frequency, this clonotype is medium-sized. The V and J genes are TRBV7-2 and TRBJ1-5. The CDR3 consists of 14 residues. The germline gives CDR1 SGHTA, CDR2 FQGNSA. CDR3 amino acids: CASSPDGSNQPQHF.

This clonotype counts as large by frequency. The chain joins TRBV29-1 to TRBJ2-1; TCRdb indicates TRBD1, and absent DNA this call remains unverified. The CDR3 runs to 11 residues. Germline-derived CDR1 and CDR2 are SQVTM and ANQGSEA. The CDR3 here is CSQTGVNEQFF.

This clonotype counts as medium-sized by frequency. The chain joins TRBV19 to TRBJ2-2. Per germline, CDR1 LNHDA and CDR2 SQIVND (reference sequence). The CDR3 is 16 amino acids. CDR3 sequence reads: CASTEGGRMNTGELFF.

In terms of frequency, this clonotype is medium-sized. V gene TRBV27 combines with J gene TRBJ2-5. Germline V gives CDR1 MNHEY, CDR2 SMNVEV (reference sequence). The length of the CDR3 is 14 residues. CDR3 sequence: CASSSTPYQETQYF.

The chain joins TRBV5-4 to TRBJ1-1; the D call from TCRdb, TRBD1, cannot be confirmed without DNA. Per the germline V gene, CDR1 is SGHNT and CDR2 is YYREEE (reference sequence). This CDR3 is 15 amino acids long. CDR3 amino acids: CASSPWTGVNTEAFF.

This clonotype is deemed medium-sized by its frequency. The chain is built from TRBV19 and TRBJ2-7; with no DNA, the TCRdb D assignment of TRBD1 cannot be verified. The CDR3 length is 14 residues. CDR1 LNHDA and CDR2 SQIVND come from the germline V gene (reference sequence). CDR3 sequence: CASSRDRESYEQYF.

Measured by frequency, this clonotype is medium-sized (0.01 to 0.1%). The chain is built from TRBV6-5 and TRBJ2-7; the D call of TRBD1 rests on TCRdb alone, since no DNA is present to check it. Germline V gene lookup returns CDR1 MNHEY and CDR2 SVGAGI. The CDR3 covers 11 residues. The CDR3 loop reads CASSSGWEQYF.